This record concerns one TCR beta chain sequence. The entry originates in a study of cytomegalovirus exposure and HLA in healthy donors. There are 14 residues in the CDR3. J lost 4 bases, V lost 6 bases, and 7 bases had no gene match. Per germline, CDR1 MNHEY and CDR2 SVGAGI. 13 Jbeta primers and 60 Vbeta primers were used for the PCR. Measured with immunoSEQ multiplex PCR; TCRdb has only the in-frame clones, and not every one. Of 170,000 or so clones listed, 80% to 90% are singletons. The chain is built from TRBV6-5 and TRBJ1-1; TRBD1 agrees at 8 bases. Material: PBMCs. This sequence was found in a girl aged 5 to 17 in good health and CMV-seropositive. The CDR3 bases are TGTGCCAGCAGGACGACAGGGGCGGGCACTGAAGCTTTCTTT. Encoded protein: CASRTTGAGTEAFF.